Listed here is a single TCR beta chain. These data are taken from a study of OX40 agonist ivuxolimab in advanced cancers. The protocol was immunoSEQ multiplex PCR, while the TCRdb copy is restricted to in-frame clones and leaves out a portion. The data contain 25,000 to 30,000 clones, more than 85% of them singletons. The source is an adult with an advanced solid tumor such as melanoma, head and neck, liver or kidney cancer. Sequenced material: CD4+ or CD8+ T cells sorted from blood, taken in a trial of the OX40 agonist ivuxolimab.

Written as DNA, the CDR3 is TGTGCCAGCAGTGTACAGGGGGCAAACGAGCAGTACTTC. It specifies CASSVQGANEQYF. The J gene is TRBJ2-7, the V gene TRBV25-1; 9 nucleotides match TRBD1. CDR1 and CDR2 (germline): MGHDK, SYGVNS. The CDR3 sequence is 13 residues long. Losses at the gene ends were 4 bases for V and 5 bases for J; bases not matched to a gene: 3.